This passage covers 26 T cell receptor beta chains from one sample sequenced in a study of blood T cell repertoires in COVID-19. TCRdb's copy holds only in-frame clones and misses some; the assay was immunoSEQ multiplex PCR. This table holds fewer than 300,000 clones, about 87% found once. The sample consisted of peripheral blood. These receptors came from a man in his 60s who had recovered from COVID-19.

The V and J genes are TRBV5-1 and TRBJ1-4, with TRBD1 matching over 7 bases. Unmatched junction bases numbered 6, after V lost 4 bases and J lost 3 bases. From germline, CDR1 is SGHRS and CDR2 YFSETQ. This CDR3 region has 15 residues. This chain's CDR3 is CASSLSGQPNEKLFF. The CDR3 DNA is TGCGCCAGCAGCCTGTCGGGACAGCCTAATGAAAAACTGTTTTTT. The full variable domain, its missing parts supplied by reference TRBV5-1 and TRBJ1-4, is KAGVTQTPRYLIKTRGQQVTLSCSPISGHRSVSWYQQTPGQGLQFLFEYFSETQRNKGNFPGRFSGRQFSNSRSEMNVSTLELGDSALYLCASSLSGQPNEKLFFGSGTQLSVL.

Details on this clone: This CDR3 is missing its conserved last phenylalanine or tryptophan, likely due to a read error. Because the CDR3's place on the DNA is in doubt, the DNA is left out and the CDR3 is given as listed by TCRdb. The CDR3: CSVDSLAAAPG. The rearrangement joins TRBV29-1 to TRBJ2-6; the table's D call, TRBD2, was not checked against the DNA. The CDR3 is 11 residues long, counting both termini. Germline-derived CDR1 and CDR2 are SQVTM and ANQGSEA.

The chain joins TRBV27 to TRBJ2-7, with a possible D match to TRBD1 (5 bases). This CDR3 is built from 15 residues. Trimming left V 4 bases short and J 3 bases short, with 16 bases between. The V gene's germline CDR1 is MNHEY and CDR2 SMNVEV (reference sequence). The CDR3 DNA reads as TGTGCCAGCAGTTCCTTAGTAGGGGCAAACTACGAGCAGTACTTC. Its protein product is CASSSLVGANYEQYF.

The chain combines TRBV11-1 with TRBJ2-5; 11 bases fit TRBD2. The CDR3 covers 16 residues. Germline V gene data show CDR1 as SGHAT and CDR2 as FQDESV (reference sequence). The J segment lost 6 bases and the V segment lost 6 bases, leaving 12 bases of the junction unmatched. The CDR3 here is CASSPHSGGGPKTQYF. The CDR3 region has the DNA TGTGCCAGCAGTCCACATAGCGGGGGGGGGCCGAAGACCCAGTACTTC.

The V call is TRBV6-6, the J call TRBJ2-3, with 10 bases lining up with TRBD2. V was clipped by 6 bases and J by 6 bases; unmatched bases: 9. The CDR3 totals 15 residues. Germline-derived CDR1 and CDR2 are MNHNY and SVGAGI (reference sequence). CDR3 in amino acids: CASRSKRGGWDTQYF. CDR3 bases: TGTGCCAGCAGGTCCAAGCGGGGGGGCTGGGATACGCAGTATTTT.

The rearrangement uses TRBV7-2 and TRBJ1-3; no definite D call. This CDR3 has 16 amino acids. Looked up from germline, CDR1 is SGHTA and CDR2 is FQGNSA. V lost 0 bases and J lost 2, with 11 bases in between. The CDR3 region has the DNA TGTGCCAGCAGCTTAGCGATCCAGGTTCCTGGAAACACCATATATTTT. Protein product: CASSLAIQVPGNTIYF. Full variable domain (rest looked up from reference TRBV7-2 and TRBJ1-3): GAGVSQSPSNKVTEKGKDVELRCDPISGHTALYWYRQSLGQGLEFLIYFQGNSAPDKSGLPSDRFSAERTGGSVSTLTIQRTQQEDSAVYLCASSLAIQVPGNTIYFGEGSWLTVV.

The CDR3 sequence: CASSLNSGENQPQHF. The CDR3 DNA is TGCGCCAGCAGCTTGAATTCAGGGGAAAATCAGCCCCAGCATTTT. The chain carries TRBV5-1 and TRBJ1-5; TRBD1 is a possible D gene (6 bases). CDR1 SGHRS and CDR2 YFSETQ come from the germline V gene. This CDR3 spans 15 amino acids. The ends were cut back, 1 base at V and 4 bases at J, with 12 bases in the middle. The whole variable domain, filled in from reference TRBV5-1 and TRBJ1-5, reads KAGVTQTPRYLIKTRGQQVTLSCSPISGHRSVSWYQQTPGQGLQFLFEYFSETQRNKGNFPGRFSGRQFSNSRSEMNVSTLELGDSALYLCASSLNSGENQPQHFGDGTRLSIL.

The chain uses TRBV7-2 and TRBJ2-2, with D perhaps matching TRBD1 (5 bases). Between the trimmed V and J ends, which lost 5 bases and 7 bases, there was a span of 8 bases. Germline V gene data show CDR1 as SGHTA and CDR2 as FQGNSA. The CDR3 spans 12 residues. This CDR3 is CASSNRLGELFF. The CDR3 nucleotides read TGTGCCAGCAGCAACAGGCTCGGGGAGCTGTTTTTT.

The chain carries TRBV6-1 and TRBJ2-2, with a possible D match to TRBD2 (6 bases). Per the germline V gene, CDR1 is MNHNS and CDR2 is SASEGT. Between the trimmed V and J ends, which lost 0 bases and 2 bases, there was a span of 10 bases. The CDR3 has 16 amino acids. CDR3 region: CASSEAWGVNTGELFF. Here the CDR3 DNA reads TGTGCCAGCAGTGAAGCTTGGGGGGTTAACACCGGGGAGCTGTTTTTT.

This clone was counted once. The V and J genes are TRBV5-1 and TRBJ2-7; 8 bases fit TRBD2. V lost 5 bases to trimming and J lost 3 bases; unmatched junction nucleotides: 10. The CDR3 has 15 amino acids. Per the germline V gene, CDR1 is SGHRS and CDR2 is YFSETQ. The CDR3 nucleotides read TGCGCCAGCAGAGGTCGCAGCGGGGGAGACTACGAGCAGTACTTC. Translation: CASRGRSGGDYEQYF.

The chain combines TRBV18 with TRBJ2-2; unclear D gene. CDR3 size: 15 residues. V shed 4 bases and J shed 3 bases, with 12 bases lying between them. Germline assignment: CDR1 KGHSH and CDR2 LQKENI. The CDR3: CASSRTTVDTGELFF. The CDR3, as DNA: TGTGCCAGCTCACGTACTACGGTGGACACCGGGGAGCTGTTTTTT.

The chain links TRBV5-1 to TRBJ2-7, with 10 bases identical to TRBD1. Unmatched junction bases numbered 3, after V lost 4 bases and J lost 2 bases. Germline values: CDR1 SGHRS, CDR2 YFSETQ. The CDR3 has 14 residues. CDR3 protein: CASSHGQGAYEQYF. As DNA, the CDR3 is TGCGCCAGCAGCCACGGACAGGGGGCCTACGAGCAGTACTTC. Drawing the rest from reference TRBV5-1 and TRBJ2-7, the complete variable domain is KAGVTQTPRYLIKTRGQQVTLSCSPISGHRSVSWYQQTPGQGLQFLFEYFSETQRNKGNFPGRFSGRQFSNSRSEMNVSTLELGDSALYLCASSHGQGAYEQYFGPGTRLTVT.

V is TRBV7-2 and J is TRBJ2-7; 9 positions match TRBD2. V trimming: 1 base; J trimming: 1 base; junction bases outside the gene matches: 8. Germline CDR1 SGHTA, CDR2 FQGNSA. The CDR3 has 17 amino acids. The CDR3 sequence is CASSLGLVAGVSYEQYF. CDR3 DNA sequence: TGTGCCAGCAGCTTAGGACTGGTAGCGGGGGTATCCTACGAGCAGTACTTC. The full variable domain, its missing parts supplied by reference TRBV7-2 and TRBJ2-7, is GAGVSQSPSNKVTEKGKDVELRCDPISGHTALYWYRQSLGQGLEFLIYFQGNSAPDKSGLPSDRFSAERTGGSVSTLTIQRTQQEDSAVYLCASSLGLVAGVSYEQYFGPGTRLTVT.

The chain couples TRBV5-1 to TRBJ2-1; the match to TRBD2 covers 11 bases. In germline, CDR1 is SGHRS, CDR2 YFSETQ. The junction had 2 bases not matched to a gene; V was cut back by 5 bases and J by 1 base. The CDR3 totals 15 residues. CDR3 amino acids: CASRGLAASYNEQFF. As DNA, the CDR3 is TGCGCCAGCAGGGGACTAGCGGCATCCTACAATGAGCAGTTCTTC.

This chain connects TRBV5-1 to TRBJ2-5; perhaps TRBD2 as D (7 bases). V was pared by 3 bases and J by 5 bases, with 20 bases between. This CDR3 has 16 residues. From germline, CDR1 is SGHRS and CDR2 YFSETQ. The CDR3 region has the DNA TGCGCCAGCAGCTCGAAACCTGGGCGGGGGCCGGAGACCCAGTACTTC. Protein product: CASSSKPGRGPETQYF.

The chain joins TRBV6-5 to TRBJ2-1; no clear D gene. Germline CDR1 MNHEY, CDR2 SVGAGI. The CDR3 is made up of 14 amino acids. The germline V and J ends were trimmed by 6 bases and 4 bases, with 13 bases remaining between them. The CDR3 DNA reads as TGTGCCAGCAGCCGTCCCCCCCCGTACAATGAGCAGTTCTTC. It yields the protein CASSRPPPYNEQFF.

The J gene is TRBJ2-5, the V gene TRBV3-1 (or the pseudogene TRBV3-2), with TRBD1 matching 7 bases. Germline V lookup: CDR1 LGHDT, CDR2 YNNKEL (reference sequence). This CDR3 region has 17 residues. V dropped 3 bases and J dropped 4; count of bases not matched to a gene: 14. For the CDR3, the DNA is TGTGCCAGCAGCCAGGGCAGGGGGAGTTCTTTTTTAGAGACCCAGTACTTC. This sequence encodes CASSQGRGSSFLETQYF.

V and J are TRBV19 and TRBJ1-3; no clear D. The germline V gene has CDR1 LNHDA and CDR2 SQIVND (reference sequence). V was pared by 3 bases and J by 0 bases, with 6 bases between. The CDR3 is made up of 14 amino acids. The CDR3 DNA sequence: TGTGCCAGTAGTATCTCCTACTCTGGAAACACCATATATTTT. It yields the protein CASSISYSGNTIYF.

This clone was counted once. This chain's CDR3 is CASSAQGGGAKNIQYF. CDR3 sequence (DNA): TGCGCCAGCAGCGCCCAGGGAGGAGGGGCCAAAAACATTCAGTACTTC. V usage is TRBV5-1 and J usage is TRBJ2-4; maybe TRBD2 (6 bases). The CDR3 is 16 amino acids. Germline values: CDR1 SGHRS, CDR2 YFSETQ. Trimming took off 4 bases at V and 1 base at J, with 15 bases between the two ends. The full variable domain, with the rest looked up from reference TRBV5-1 and TRBJ2-4, is KAGVTQTPRYLIKTRGQQVTLSCSPISGHRSVSWYQQTPGQGLQFLFEYFSETQRNKGNFPGRFSGRQFSNSRSEMNVSTLELGDSALYLCASSAQGGGAKNIQYFGAGTRLSVL.

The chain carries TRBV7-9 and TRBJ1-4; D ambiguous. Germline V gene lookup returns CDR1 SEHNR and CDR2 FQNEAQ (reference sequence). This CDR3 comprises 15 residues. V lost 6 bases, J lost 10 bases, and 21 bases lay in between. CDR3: CASSPPSQNGVKLFF. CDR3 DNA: TGTGCCAGCAGTCCGCCGTCACAAAACGGAGTAAAACTGTTTTTT.

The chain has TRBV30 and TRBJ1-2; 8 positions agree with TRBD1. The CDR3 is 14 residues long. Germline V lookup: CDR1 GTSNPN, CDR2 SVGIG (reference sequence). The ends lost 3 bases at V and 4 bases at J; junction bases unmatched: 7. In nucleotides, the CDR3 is TGTGCCTGGAGCCGCGGACAGGGTCTCTATGGCTACACCTTC. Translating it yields CAWSRGQGLYGYTF.

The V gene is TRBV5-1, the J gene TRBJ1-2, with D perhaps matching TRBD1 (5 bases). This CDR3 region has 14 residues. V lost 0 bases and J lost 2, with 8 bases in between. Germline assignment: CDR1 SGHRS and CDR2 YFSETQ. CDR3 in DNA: TGCGCCAGCAGCTTGGCCAGGGCCAACTATGGCTACACCTTC. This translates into CASSLARANYGYTF.

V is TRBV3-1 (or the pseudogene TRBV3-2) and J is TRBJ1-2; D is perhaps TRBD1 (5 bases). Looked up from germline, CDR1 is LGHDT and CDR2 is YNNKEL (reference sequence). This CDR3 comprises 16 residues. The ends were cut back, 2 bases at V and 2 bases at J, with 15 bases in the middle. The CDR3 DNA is TGTGCCAGCAGCCAAAGGGCAGGGAAGGAAAACTATGGCTACACCTTC. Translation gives CASSQRAGKENYGYTF.

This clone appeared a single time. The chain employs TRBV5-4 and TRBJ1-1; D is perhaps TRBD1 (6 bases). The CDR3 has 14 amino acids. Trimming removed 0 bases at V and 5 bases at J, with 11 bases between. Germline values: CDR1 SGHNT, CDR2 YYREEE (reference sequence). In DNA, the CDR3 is TGTGCCAGCAGCTTGGAACAGGGTTGGACTGAAGCTTTCTTT. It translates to CASSLEQGWTEAFF. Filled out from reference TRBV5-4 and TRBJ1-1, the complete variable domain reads ETGVTQSPTHLIKTRGQQVTLRCSSQSGHNTVSWYQQALGQGPQFIFQYYREEENGRGNFPPRFSGLQFPNYSSELNVNALELDDSALYLCASSLEQGWTEAFFGQGTRLTVV.

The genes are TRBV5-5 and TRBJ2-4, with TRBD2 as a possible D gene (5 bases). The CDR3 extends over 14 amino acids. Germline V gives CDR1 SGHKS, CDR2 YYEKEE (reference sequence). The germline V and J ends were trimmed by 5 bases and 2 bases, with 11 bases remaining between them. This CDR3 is CASSFPGSKNIQYF. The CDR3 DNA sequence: TGTGCCAGCAGTTTTCCGGGGTCCAAAAACATTCAGTACTTC.

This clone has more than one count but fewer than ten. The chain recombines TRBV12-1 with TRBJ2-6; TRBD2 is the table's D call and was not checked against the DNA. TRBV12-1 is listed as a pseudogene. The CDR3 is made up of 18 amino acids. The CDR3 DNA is TGTGCCAGCAGCGGGAGCCGGGAAGTATCCTCTGGGGCCAACGTCCTGACTTTC. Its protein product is CASSGSREVSSGANVLTF.